Each of the 10 T cell receptor beta chains below was sequenced from the same sample in a study of shared clonotypes between healthy human individuals. Sequenced by immunoSEQ multiplex PCR; TCRdb stores in-frame clones only, minus some. Here the sample spans roughly 500,000 clones, 81% being singletons. The sample comprised PBMCs. These receptors originate from a woman aged 40 to 50 in good health. Some clones in this sample may be carry-over from other donors' samples.

J is TRBJ1-2 and V is TRBV7-2, with 12 bases that match TRBD1. The CDR3 is 16 amino acids. V was pared by 5 bases and J by 5 bases, with 9 bases of the junction left unmatched. Per the germline V gene, CDR1 is SGHTA and CDR2 is FQGNSA. Here the CDR3 DNA reads TGTGCCAGCAGCCCGAGATCGGGACAGGGGGCTTATGGCTACACCTTC. It encodes CASSPRSGQGAYGYTF.

The rearrangement joins TRBV11-2 to TRBJ1-2; TRBD1 aligns across 10 bases. The CDR3 totals 13 residues. V shed 5 bases, J shed 7 bases, and the junction held 4 bases outside the gene matches. The germline gives CDR1 SGHAT, CDR2 FQNNGV. The CDR3 DNA reads as TGTGCCAGCAGCCCGGGACAGGGGTTTGGCTACACCTTC. This sequence encodes CASSPGQGFGYTF.

V usage is TRBV7-2 and J usage is TRBJ2-7; 10 bases fit TRBD2. The CDR3 contains 15 residues. The V gene end was trimmed by 6 bases and the J gene end by 3 bases; junction bases not matched to a gene: 8. CDR1 SGHTA and CDR2 FQGNSA come from the germline V gene. CDR3 protein: CASSRTSGRNYEQYF. The CDR3 region has the DNA TGTGCCAGCAGTCGGACTAGCGGACGTAACTACGAGCAGTACTTC.

This clone was picked up one time. The rearrangement uses TRBV18 and TRBJ1-1, with 8 bases aligning to TRBD1. V shed 3 bases and J 8 bases; nucleotides not matched to a gene: 5. Germline V gene data show CDR1 as KGHSH and CDR2 as LQKENI. CDR3 length equals 13 residues. Here the CDR3 reads CASSPGQGVEAFF. In DNA, the CDR3 is TGTGCCAGCTCACCCGGACAGGGCGTAGAAGCTTTCTTT.

This clone has just a few counts. This sequence is one base from a far larger clone and is likely a read error. Additional DNA sequences in this sample encode the identical CDR3. The V gene is TRBV19, the J gene TRBJ1-1; maybe TRBD1 (5 bases). The CDR3 extends over 13 amino acids. Germline CDR1 is LNHDA and CDR2 is SQIVND (reference sequence). The CDR3 spells CASSSGLNTEAFF. CDR3 bases: TGTGCCAGTAGTTCAGGGCTCAACACCGAAGCTTTCTTT.

This clone has a handful of counts. The chain carries TRBV5-6 and TRBJ2-6, with 8 bases identical to TRBD1. The CDR3 contains 15 residues. Germline V gene sequence: CDR1 SGHDT, CDR2 YYEEEE. J lost 3 bases, V lost 2 bases, and 1 base had no gene match. CDR3 sequence: CASSLGQGGANVLTF. CDR3 DNA sequence: TGTGCCAGCAGCTTAGGACAGGGTGGGGCCAACGTCCTGACTTTC.

The chain recombines TRBV28 with TRBJ2-7; 12 bases map to TRBD2. With V trimmed by 3 bases and J by 3 bases, 0 bases remained unmatched. The CDR3 runs 14 residues. From germline, CDR1 is MDHEN and CDR2 SYDVKM. The CDR3 coding sequence is TGTGCCAGCAGTTTGACTAGCGGGGGCTACGAGCAGTACTTC. Translated: CASSLTSGGYEQYF. The whole variable domain, filled in from reference TRBV28 and TRBJ2-7, reads DVKVTQSSRYLVKRTGEKVFLECVQDMDHENMFWYRQDPGLGLRLIYFSYDVKMKEKGDIPEGYSVSREKKERFSLILESASTNQTSMYLCASSLTSGGYEQYFGPGTRLTVT.

V and J are TRBV28 and TRBJ1-2, with D perhaps TRBD1 (5 bases). With 8 bases removed from V and 7 bases from J, the gap between germline ends came to 14 bases. Germline loops: CDR1 MDHEN, CDR2 SYDVKM. This CDR3 is built from 12 residues. CDR3 DNA: TGTGCCAGCTCTGGAGCGGGGGGTGGCTACACCTTC. Its protein is CASSGAGGGYTF.

With respect to this clone: A far larger clone lies a single base away; this is likely a read error. The gene calls are TRBV4-2 and TRBJ2-5; 7 positions match TRBD2. The J call may be faulty, since TRBJ2-7 better matches the DNA end. Germline V CDR1 and CDR2: LGHNA, YNFKEQ. This CDR3 comprises 16 residues. In DNA, the CDR3 is TGTGCCAGCAGCCCCGGGGCTAGCGGAGACTCCTACGAGCAGTACTTC. Translation: CASSPGASGDSYEQYF.

Points on this clone: A far more abundant clone sits one base away, making this likely a read error. Within the sample, other DNA sequences also encode this same CDR3. The V call is TRBV19, the J call TRBJ1-2; tentatively, D is TRBD1 (6 bases). The V end was cut by 5 bases, the J end by 5 bases, with 21 bases between. The V gene's germline CDR1 is LNHDA and CDR2 SQIVND (reference sequence). The CDR3 spans 16 residues. CDR3 amino acids: CASSANPRDINYGYTF. DNA of the CDR3: TGTGCCAGTAGTGCCAACCCCCGGGACATTAATTATGGCTACACCTTC.